This TCR beta chain was sequenced during a study of shared clonotypes between healthy human individuals. Study-level background: The donors, two women and a few men, were aged 18 to 49.

As processed by the authors: Filtering differed since immunoSEQ provided only junctions, with no quality scores. Data came from immunoSEQ multiplex PCR; TCRdb stores just in-frame clones and leaves some out. The V and J calls and clone size are taken from that table; D and trimming were inferred from the DNA. The repertoire holds under 2,000,000 clones, with 85% to 95% as singletons. Findings and limits, study-wide: Larger richness was generally estimated for naive than memory subsets.

Comment on this clone: The antigen remains undetermined.

V shed 2 bases and J shed 2 bases, with 9 bases lying between them. The CDR3 is made up of 15 amino acids. Germline values: CDR1 MGHDK, CDR2 SYGVNS. Naive CD8 populations comprised CD45RO-negative cells positively selected for CCR7, excluding terminally differentiated effector memory CD45RA+ cells. There were no recent acute infections or vaccinations among the donors, who were healthy HIV-negative adults. This chain links TRBV25-1 with TRBJ2-2; D perhaps matches TRBD1 (5 bases). Material: naive CD8+ T cells sorted from blood. This receptor was taken from a man aged 18 to 29 in good health. The CDR3 DNA follows: TGTGCCAGCAGTGAAAGGACAATTAACACCGGGGAGCTGTTTTTT. This gives the protein CASSERTINTGELFF.